This T cell receptor (beta chain) was retrieved from a study of blood T cells in healthy people across ages. Study-level results: A strong correlation between TCR beta diversity and naive T cell percentage was seen. Measured against age, TCR beta diversity per million T cells decreased in a roughly linear manner.

Through a sample-barcoded 5' primer and a J-beta primer mix, a second PCR was run for roughly 7 to 11 cycles. All samples gave at least 2.5 million CDR3-containing paired-end reads. Via MiXCR, TCRdb re-called the 5' RACE reads, giving one row per CDR3 protein. The sample includes 1.5 million or so distinct CDR3 sequences, roughly 40% seen only once; the top ten take 7.9%. Looked up from germline, CDR1 is SGHDT and CDR2 is YYEEEE. The CDR3 extends over 13 amino acids. The V end lost 8 bases, the J end lost 0 bases, and 6 bases lay between the germline ends. This clonotype was seen repeatedly, ten times or more. The antigen remains undetermined.

Input material: blood. V usage is TRBV5-6 and J usage is TRBJ1-6; D is ambiguous. This clonotype originated in a woman aged 18-29 years in good health. This CDR3 is CASGSSYNSPLHF. DNA for the CDR3: TGTGCCAGTGGGAGCTCCTATAATTCACCCCTCCACTTT.